Sequencing of this T cell receptor beta chain was carried out in a study of shared clonotypes between healthy human individuals. The overall study: Donor composition was a couple of women and a few men, aged 18 to 49.

In germline, CDR1 is MDHEN, CDR2 SYDVKM. The CDR3 runs 13 residues. With 3 bases removed from V and 5 bases from J, the gap between germline ends came to 10 bases. Healthy adults negative for HIV, lacking recent acute infections or vaccinations, served as donors. When replicate PCRs were run on sorted subsets, they used 150 to 250 ng DNA, tens of thousands of T cell genomes. The protocol was immunoSEQ multiplex PCR, while the TCRdb copy is restricted to in-frame clones and leaves out a portion. The sample carries fewer than 1.6 million clones, just under 99% recorded once. In the case of this clone: The same CDR3 can be traced to other DNA sequences in this sample.

The sequenced sample consisted of naive CD4+ T cells sorted from blood. Specified subset: CD45RA+ positively selected. J is TRBJ2-5 and V is TRBV28; D might be TRBD1 or TRBD2, each matching 6 bases. This TCR was sampled from a man under 40 in good health. CDR3 in amino acids: CASSFGGRETQYF. The CDR3, as DNA: TGTGCCAGCAGTTTTGGGGGGCGGGAGACCCAGTACTTC.